This T cell receptor beta chain was documented in a study of T cells in Graves' hyperthyroidism and ophthalmopathy. Researchers amplified the TCR beta CDR3 regions from RNA transcripts. A set of HTBI primers served as the primers for a first-round RT-PCR of the TCR CDR3. TCRdb processed the multiplex PCR reads anew with MiXCR; each CDR3 protein has one entry. The top ten hold 6.5% to 10% of the sample, which has around 300,000 distinct CDR3 sequences, roughly 15% seen once. Germline assignment: CDR1 MNHEY and CDR2 SMNVEV (reference sequence). V lost 3 bases, J lost 6 bases, and 12 bases lay in between. The CDR3 runs 14 residues. General observations from the study: A model using 13 V-J features told ophthalmopathy apart from stable hyperthyroidism. Most thyroid-expanded clonotypes above 0.001 were also found in blood.

This clonotype has ten or more counts. Its cognate antigen is unknown. Patients aged 18 to 65 with hyperthyroidism were newly diagnosed, with duration under 2 months. Not enrolled were patients with uncontrolled infection, other autoimmune disease, pregnancy or lactation. The TCR comes from a woman aged 30 to 39 with Graves' hyperthyroidism that later progressed to Graves' ophthalmopathy. The sequenced sample consisted of blood. The chain has TRBV27 and TRBJ2-1; TRBD2 might be the D (6 bases). CDR3 DNA: TGTGCCAGCAGTTTTGGGGGGAGGAGCAATGAGCAGTTCTTC. Translated: CASSFGGRSNEQFF.